This is a list of T cell receptor beta chains from one sample in a study of resident and recirculating memory T cells in vitiligo. Here immunoSEQ multiplex PCR was the method, and the copy in TCRdb shows in-frame clones only, minus some. The sample has around 70,000 clones; 91% are singletons. Sample: blood. The receptors were gathered from a male donor with vitiligo. Both conserved end residues are part of each CDR3. The order of the fields is V gene, clone size, D gene, J gene, CDR3 DNA, CDR3 protein. D genes are given only for firm matches. Clone size is shown for a subset of rows, as once, few, many or a class of expanded clone.

V: TRBV7-9; size: few; D: .; J: TRBJ1-1; DNA: TGTGCCAGCAGCTTAGGGGGGCAATCGAACACTGAAGCTTTCTTT; CDR3: CASSLGGQSNTEAFF
V: TRBV2; size: .; D: .; J: TRBJ2-5; DNA: TGTGCCAGCAAAGGAGAAGAGACCCAGTACTTC; CDR3: CASKGEETQYF
V: TRBV4-1; size: .; D: TRBD2; J: TRBJ2-1; DNA: TGCGCCAGCAGCCAAGGAGCGGGGGGTTCTCACAATGAGCAGTTCTTC; CDR3: CASSQGAGGSHNEQFF
V: TRBV11-2; size: .; D: .; J: TRBJ2-7; DNA: TGTGCCAGCAGCCCCAGGGGCTCCTCCTACGAGCAGTACTTC; CDR3: CASSPRGSSYEQYF
V: TRBV4-3; size: .; D: .; J: TRBJ2-7; DNA: TGCGCCAGCAGCCCCAAGATCATAGGGGACTACGAGCAGTACTTC; CDR3: CASSPKIIGDYEQYF
V: TRBV4-1; size: .; D: TRBD2; J: TRBJ2-7; DNA: TGCGCCAGCAGCCAAGGGGGGGGGAATTCCTACGAGCAGTACTTC; CDR3: CASSQGGGNSYEQYF
V: TRBV2; size: once; D: .; J: TRBJ1-5; DNA: TGTGCCAGCAGTGAAGTTGGGCAGGGCAATCAGCCCCAGCATTTT; CDR3: CASSEVGQGNQPQHF
V: TRBV27; size: .; D: .; J: TRBJ1-5; DNA: TGTGCCAGCAGTACCCTCGGGGATCAGCCCCAGCATTTT; CDR3: CASSTLGDQPQHF
V: TRBV5-6; size: .; D: .; J: TRBJ1-4; DNA: TGTGCCAGCAGCTCGGGGGAAAAACTGTTTTTT; CDR3: CASSSGEKLFF
V: TRBV6-5; size: .; D: .; J: TRBJ2-3; DNA: TGTGCCAGCAGTTACAGGAGGACGGTAGATACGCAGTATTTT; CDR3: CASSYRRTVDTQYF
V: TRBV27; size: .; D: TRBD1; J: TRBJ2-5; DNA: TGTGCCAGCAGTTTGGACAGGGGGGAGACCCAGTACTTC; CDR3: CASSLDRGETQYF
V: TRBV7-9; size: .; D: .; J: TRBJ1-4; DNA: TGTGCCAGCAACGAGGGGGGAGGGACGACCAATGAAAAACTGTTTTTT; CDR3: CASNEGGGTTNEKLFF
V: TRBV19; size: .; D: .; J: TRBJ1-5; DNA: TGTGCCAGTAGTATAGGGACTCAAGGACGTGAGCCCCAGCATTTT; CDR3: CASSIGTQGREPQHF
V: TRBV7-3; size: .; D: TRBD2; J: TRBJ2-5; DNA: TGTGCCAGCAGCCCGCGGGGGGGCCCTGGGGAGACCCAGTACTTC; CDR3: CASSPRGGPGETQYF
V: TRBV4-2; size: .; D: TRBD2; J: TRBJ2-2; DNA: TGTGCCAGCAGCCCACTAGCGGGGGACACCGGGGAGCTGTTTTTT; CDR3: CASSPLAGDTGELFF
V: TRBV4-1; size: .; D: .; J: TRBJ2-6; DNA: TGCGCCACTGGTAGTCCTGGGGCCAACGTCCTGACTTTC; CDR3: CATGSPGANVLTF
V: TRBV9; size: .; D: TRBD2; J: TRBJ2-3; DNA: TGTGCCAGCAGCGTAAAAAGCGGGGACGGCACAGATACGCAGTATTTT; CDR3: CASSVKSGDGTDTQYF
V: TRBV10-3; size: .; D: .; J: TRBJ1-6; DNA: TGTGCCATCAAGCAGGGTATCGGGAATTCACCCCTCCACTTT; CDR3: CAIKQGIGNSPLHF
V: TRBV4-2; size: .; D: TRBD1; J: TRBJ2-5; DNA: TGTGCCAGCAGCCAAGGGGACAGGGTGGGGTACCAAGAGACCCAGTACTTC; CDR3: CASSQGDRVGYQETQYF
V: TRBV5-6; size: .; D: .; J: TRBJ2-7; DNA: TGTGCCAGCAGCTCCCCTCAGGACTCGGAGCAGTACTTC; CDR3: CASSSPQDSEQYF
V: TRBV2; size: .; D: .; J: TRBJ1-6; DNA: TGTGCCAGCAGTAGGACAGTCGAGTATAATTCACCCCTCCACTTT; CDR3: CASSRTVEYNSPLHF
V: TRBV2; size: .; D: .; J: TRBJ2-1; DNA: TGTGCCAGCAGTGATCCTGCCGGGAATGAGCAGTTCTTC; CDR3: CASSDPAGNEQFF
V: TRBV5-1; size: .; D: .; J: TRBJ1-3; DNA: TGCGCCAGCAGCCCGGAGGTGTACCGAAACACCATATATTTT; CDR3: CASSPEVYRNTIYF
V: TRBV18; size: .; D: TRBD2; J: TRBJ2-3; DNA: TGTGCCAGCTCACCACCGTCGGGGGGAGATACGCAGTATTTT; CDR3: CASSPPSGGDTQYF
V: TRBV11-2; size: .; D: TRBD1; J: TRBJ2-3; DNA: TGTGCCAGCAGCAAGACAGGGCCCACAGATACGCAGTATTTT; CDR3: CASSKTGPTDTQYF
V: TRBV6-4; size: .; D: TRBD1; J: TRBJ2-3; DNA: TGTGCCAGCAGGTTACAGGGGCTAAGCACAGATACGCAGTATTTT; CDR3: CASRLQGLSTDTQYF
V: TRBV7-9; size: .; D: .; J: TRBJ2-5; DNA: TGTGCCAGCAGCCACCGGACGGACACTCAAGAGACCCAGTACTTC; CDR3: CASSHRTDTQETQYF
V: TRBV12-5; size: .; D: .; J: TRBJ2-2; DNA: TGTGCTAGTGGTTCGGGACTTACGAACACCGGGGAGCTGTTTTTT; CDR3: CASGSGLTNTGELFF
V: TRBV28; size: .; D: TRBD1; J: TRBJ2-2; DNA: TGTGCCAGCAGTTTACCGGGACAGGGGGCGCCAGGGGAGCTGTTTTTT; CDR3: CASSLPGQGAPGELFF
V: TRBV10-1; size: .; D: TRBD1; J: TRBJ2-7; DNA: TGCGCCAGCACTAGGACAGGGCACTACGAGCAGTACTTC; CDR3: CASTRTGHYEQYF
V: TRBV27; size: .; D: TRBD1; J: TRBJ1-2; DNA: TGTGCCAGCAGTCCCCCCCGGGACAGGTTCTATGGCTACACCTTC; CDR3: CASSPPRDRFYGYTF
V: TRBV10-2; size: .; D: .; J: TRBJ2-2; DNA: TGCGCCAGCACCAGGGCCCCGAACACCGGGGAGCTGTTTTTT; CDR3: CASTRAPNTGELFF
V: TRBV6-1; size: few; D: .; J: TRBJ1-5; DNA: TGTGCCAGCAGTGACGTGGTGGGAGGGGGGAATAGTCAGCCCCAGCATTTT; CDR3: CASSDVVGGGNSQPQHF
V: TRBV4-2; size: .; D: .; J: TRBJ1-1; DNA: TGTGCCAGCAGCCAAGATTGGTCAGGGTCATCGAACACTGAAGCTTTCTTT; CDR3: CASSQDWSGSSNTEAFF
V: TRBV7-2; size: .; D: .; J: TRBJ1-1; DNA: TGTGCCAGCAGCTTCCGGGGTCACACTGAAGCTTTCTTT; CDR3: CASSFRGHTEAFF
V: TRBV11-2; size: .; D: TRBD1; J: TRBJ1-3; DNA: TGTGCCAGCGGACCACAGGGGTCTGGAAACACCATATATTTT; CDR3: CASGPQGSGNTIYF
V: TRBV6-5; size: .; D: .; J: TRBJ2-3; DNA: TGTGCCAGCAGTCCCGACAGGTGGGCCACAGATACGCAGTATTTT; CDR3: CASSPDRWATDTQYF
V: TRBV6-4; size: .; D: .; J: TRBJ2-6; DNA: TGTGCCAGCAGATCTAGTGGGGCCAACGTCCTGACTTTC; CDR3: CASRSSGANVLTF
V: TRBV6-6; size: .; D: .; J: TRBJ2-1; DNA: TGTGCCAGCAGTTCTTCAGGCAGATTGCAGAATGAGCAGTTCTTC; CDR3: CASSSSGRLQNEQFF
V: TRBV6-5; size: .; D: .; J: TRBJ1-2; DNA: TGTGCCAGCAGTTACCGACAGGATTGGTATGGCTACACCTTC; CDR3: CASSYRQDWYGYTF
V: TRBV9; size: .; D: .; J: TRBJ1-4; DNA: TGTGCCAGCAGCGCAGACGAGGTCGCAGGGGAAAAACTGTTTTTT; CDR3: CASSADEVAGEKLFF
V: TRBV4-3; size: .; D: .; J: TRBJ1-2; DNA: TGCGCCAGCAGCCAAGAACCCAGGGGCTATGGCTACACCTTC; CDR3: CASSQEPRGYGYTF
V: TRBV4-2; size: .; D: .; J: TRBJ2-5; DNA: TGTGCCAGCAGCCAAGTGAGCGCGGAGACCCAGTACTTC; CDR3: CASSQVSAETQYF
V: TRBV5-1; size: .; D: TRBD1; J: TRBJ1-3; DNA: TGCGCCAGCAGCTTGGAGGGGGCATCTGGAAACACCATATATTTT; CDR3: CASSLEGASGNTIYF
V: TRBV5-1; size: .; D: TRBD1; J: TRBJ1-6; DNA: TGCGCCAGCAGCTTGTGGGGACAGGGCGGTTCACCCCTCCACTTT; CDR3: CASSLWGQGGSPLHF
V: TRBV5-4; size: .; D: .; J: TRBJ1-1; DNA: TGTGCCAGCAGCTCCTCGGAGCGTATGAACACTGAAGCTTTCTTT; CDR3: CASSSSERMNTEAFF
V: TRBV6-1; size: .; D: TRBD1; J: TRBJ1-1; DNA: TGTGCCAGCAGTGTCGTAGGGGGCAATACTGAAGCTTTCTTT; CDR3: CASSVVGGNTEAFF